The clone carrying this T cell receptor (beta chain) was counted between two and nine times. No antigen is known for it. TCRdb re-called the reads through MiXCR, storing one row per CDR3 protein. The sample includes just over 450,000 distinct CDR3 sequences, approximately 46% of them seen just once. This entry is derived from a study of T cell repertoires in cytomegalovirus infection. Study as a whole: Indications of both CMV infection and matching HLA type were provided by public TCR beta signatures.

General study findings and limits: Dominating the ex vivo response were TCR beta clonotypes that were CMV-specific and HLA-C-restricted. Identification of carriers of CMV plus the relevant HLA was performed using cumulative public TCR beta family frequency.

Source: cultured PBMCs, taken from culture after CMV antigen stimulation. The receptor's source is a human donor in good health (CMV status not recorded). Some clones in this sample may be carry-over from other donors' samples.

CDR3 sequence (DNA): TGTGCCAGTGGATGGGACAGCAACACTGAAGCTTTCTTT. It specifies CASGWDSNTEAFF. J is TRBJ1-1 and V is TRBV12-3 or TRBV12-4; TRBD1 aligns across 7 bases. The ends lost 9 bases at V and 2 bases at J; junction bases unmatched: 6. CDR3 length equals 13 residues.